This entry concerns a single TCR beta chain. What it binds is not known. The data stem from a study of OX40 agonist ivuxolimab in advanced cancers. On the study more broadly: Those enrolled were roughly 80% male, with a mean age of approximately 60 years and ages from 23 to 79.

Here immunoSEQ multiplex PCR was the method, and the copy in TCRdb shows in-frame clones only, minus some. The data show about 55,000 clones, approximately 91% seen once. Study-level findings and limits: Researchers did not determine the expanded peripheral T cells' antigen specificity.

The germline CDR1 and CDR2 sequences are KGHSH and LQKENI. CDR3 size: 15 residues. Trimming left V 3 bases short and J 2 bases short, with 13 bases between. The material sequenced was CD4+ or CD8+ T cells sorted from blood, taken in a trial of the OX40 agonist ivuxolimab. This clonotype was sampled from an adult with an advanced solid tumor such as melanoma, head and neck, liver or kidney cancer. The rearrangement links TRBV18 to TRBJ2-5, with a tentative D call TRBD2 (6 bases). The CDR3 spells CASSPLAVKQETQYF. The CDR3 DNA reads TGTGCCAGCTCACCGTTAGCGGTAAAGCAAGAGACCCAGTACTTC.